This TCR beta chain was identified in a study of identical twins. Study results and caveats: Conclusions relied on cross-sectional statistical analysis, not following the same donors. Weaker excess twin sharing was seen among beta out-of-frame sequences.

CDR3 size: 13 residues. Between the trimmed V and J ends, which lost 7 bases and 5 bases, there was a span of 14 bases. Germline V lookup: CDR1 SEHNR, CDR2 FQNEAQ (reference sequence). A word on this clonotype: What it recognizes is unknown.

In TCRdb, the 5' RACE reads were re-called with MiXCR into one record per CDR3 protein. The sample has more than 200,000 distinct CDR3 sequences, around a tenth seen once. This receptor was identified in a woman aged 18-29 years in good health. Sequenced: memory (CD45RO+) T cells sorted from blood. The chain carries TRBV7-9 and TRBJ2-5, with D maybe TRBD2 (5 bases). CDR3 DNA: TGTGCCAGCACCCGGGGTCCGGGGGAGACCCAGTACTTC. Its translation is CASTRGPGETQYF.